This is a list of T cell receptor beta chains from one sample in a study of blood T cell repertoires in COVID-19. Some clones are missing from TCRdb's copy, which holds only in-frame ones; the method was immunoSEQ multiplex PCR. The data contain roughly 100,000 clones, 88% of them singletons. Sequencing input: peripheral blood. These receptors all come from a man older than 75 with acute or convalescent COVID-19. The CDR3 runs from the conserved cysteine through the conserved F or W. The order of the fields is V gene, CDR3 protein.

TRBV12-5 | CASGFVGQSTEAFF
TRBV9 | CASSAASGQGTDTQYF
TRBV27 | CASSLFKGLQETQYF
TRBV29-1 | CSVVGRQETQYF
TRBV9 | CASSPLLISYNEQFF
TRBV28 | CASSSAGGSTDTQYF
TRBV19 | CASSSPGGGNQPQHF
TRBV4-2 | CASILAGVDNEQFF
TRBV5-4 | CASSLDGANTEAFF
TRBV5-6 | CASSFGTDNYGYTF
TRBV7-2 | CASSPRQGAYGYTF
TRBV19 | CASSTRQGRAINYGYTF
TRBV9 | CASSEVLSGEQYF
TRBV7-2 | CASTRGGGTSYNEQFF
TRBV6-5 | CASSYSQTNEKLFF
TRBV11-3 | CASSPRLAGFYEQYF
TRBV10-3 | CAISGQSNSGNTIYF
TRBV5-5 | CASSSLAGRNTGELFF
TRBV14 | CASSQDPREPQHF
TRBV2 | CASKRGLNNEQFF
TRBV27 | CASSLSRGNSPLHF
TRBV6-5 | CASLGGSGNTIYF
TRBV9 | CASSLAGGSEQYF
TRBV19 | CASSLLQGADTQYF
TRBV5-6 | CASSYHQGANSPLHF
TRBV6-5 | CASSPQGTVYGYTF
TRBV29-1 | CSVEDRSNEKLFF